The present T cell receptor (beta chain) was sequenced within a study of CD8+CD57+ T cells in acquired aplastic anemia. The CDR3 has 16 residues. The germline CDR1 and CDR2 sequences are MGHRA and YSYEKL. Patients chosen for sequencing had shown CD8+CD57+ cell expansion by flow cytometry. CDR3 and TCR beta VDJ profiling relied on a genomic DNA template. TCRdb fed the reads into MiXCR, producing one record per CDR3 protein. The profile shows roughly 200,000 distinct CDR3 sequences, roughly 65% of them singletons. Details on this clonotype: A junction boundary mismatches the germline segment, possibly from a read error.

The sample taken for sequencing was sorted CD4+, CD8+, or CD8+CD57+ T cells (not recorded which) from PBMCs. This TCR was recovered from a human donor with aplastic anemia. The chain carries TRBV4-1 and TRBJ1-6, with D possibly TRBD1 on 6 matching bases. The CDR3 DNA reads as TGCGCCAGCAGCCAAGATGGGCAGGGGAGGAGCTCACCCCTCCACTTC. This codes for CASSQDGQGRSSPLHF.